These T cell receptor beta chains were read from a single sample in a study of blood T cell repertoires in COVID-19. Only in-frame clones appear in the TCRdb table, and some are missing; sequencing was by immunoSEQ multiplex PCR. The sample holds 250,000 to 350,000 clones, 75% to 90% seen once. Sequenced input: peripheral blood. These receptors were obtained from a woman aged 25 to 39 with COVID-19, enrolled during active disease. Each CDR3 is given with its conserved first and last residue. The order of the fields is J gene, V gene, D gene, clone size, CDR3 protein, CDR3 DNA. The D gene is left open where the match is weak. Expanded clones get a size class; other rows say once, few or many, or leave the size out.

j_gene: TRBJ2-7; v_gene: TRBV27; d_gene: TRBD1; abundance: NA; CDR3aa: CASGPGQGLLEQYF; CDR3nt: TGTGCCAGCGGGCCGGGACAGGGTCTTTTGGAGCAGTACTTC
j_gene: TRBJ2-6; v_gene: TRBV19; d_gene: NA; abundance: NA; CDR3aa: CASSIRRPSGANVLTF; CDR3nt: TGTGCCAGTAGTATAAGGAGACCCTCTGGGGCCAACGTCCTGACTTTC
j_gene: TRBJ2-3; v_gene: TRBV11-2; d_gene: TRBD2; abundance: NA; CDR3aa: CASSPRLAGDVDTQYF; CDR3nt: TGTGCCAGCAGCCCAAGACTAGCGGGAGACGTGGATACGCAGTATTTT
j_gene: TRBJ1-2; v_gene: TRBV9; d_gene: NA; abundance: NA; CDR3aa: CASSVGGSPVYGYTF; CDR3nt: TGTGCCAGCAGCGTAGGAGGCAGCCCAGTCTATGGCTACACCTTC
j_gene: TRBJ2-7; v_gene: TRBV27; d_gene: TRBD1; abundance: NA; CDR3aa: CASSLIGGAYEQYF; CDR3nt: TGTGCCAGCAGTTTAATAGGGGGCGCGTACGAGCAGTACTTC
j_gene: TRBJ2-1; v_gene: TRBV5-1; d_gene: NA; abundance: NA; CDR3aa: CASSLGESSYNEQFF; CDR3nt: TGCGCCAGCAGTCTCGGGGAGAGCTCCTACAATGAGCAGTTCTTC
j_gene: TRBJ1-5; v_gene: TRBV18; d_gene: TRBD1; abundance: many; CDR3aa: CASSPSTQGNQPQHF; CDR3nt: TGTGCCAGCTCACCAAGCACACAGGGGAATCAGCCCCAGCATTTT
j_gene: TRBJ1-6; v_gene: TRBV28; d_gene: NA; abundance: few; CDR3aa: CASRTGNSPLHF; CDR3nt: TGTGCCAGCAGAACAGGGAACTCACCCCTCCACTTT
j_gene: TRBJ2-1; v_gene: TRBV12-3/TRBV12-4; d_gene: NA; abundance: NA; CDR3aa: CASRGHPDEQFF; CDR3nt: TGTGCCAGCCGGGGACACCCGGATGAGCAGTTCTTC
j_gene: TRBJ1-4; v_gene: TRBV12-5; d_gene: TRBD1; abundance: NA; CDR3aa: CASGLTNRGNEKLFF; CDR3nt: TGTGCTAGTGGTTTGACTAACAGGGGGAATGAAAAACTGTTTTTT
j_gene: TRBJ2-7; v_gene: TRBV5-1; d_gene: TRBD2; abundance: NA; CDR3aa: CASSLEGLAVTNKQYF; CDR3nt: TGCGCCAGCAGCTTGGAGGGGCTAGCGGTCACTAATAAGCAGTACTTC
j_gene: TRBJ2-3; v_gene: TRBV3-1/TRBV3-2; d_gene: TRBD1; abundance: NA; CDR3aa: CASRRQGRDTDTQYF; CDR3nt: TGTGCCAGCAGGAGACAGGGTAGGGACACAGATACGCAGTATTTT
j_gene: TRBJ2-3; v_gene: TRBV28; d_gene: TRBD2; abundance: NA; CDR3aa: CASRTLAGVDTDTQYF; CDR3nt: TGTGCCAGCAGGACCCTAGCGGGAGTTGACACAGATACGCAGTATTTT
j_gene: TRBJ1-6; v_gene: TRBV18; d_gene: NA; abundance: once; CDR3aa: CASSRSTASSYNSPLHF; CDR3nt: TGTGCCAGCTCACGATCGACAGCAAGCTCCTATAATTCACCCCTCCACTTT
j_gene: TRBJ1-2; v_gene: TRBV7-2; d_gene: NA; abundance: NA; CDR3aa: CASTRTGLGGYTF; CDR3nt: TGTGCCAGCACACGAACAGGGTTGGGTGGCTACACCTTC
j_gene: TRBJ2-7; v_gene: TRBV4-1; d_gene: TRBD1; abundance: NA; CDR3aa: CASSQGRQGADEQYF; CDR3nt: TGCGCCAGCAGCCAAGGGCGGCAGGGGGCGGATGAGCAGTACTTC
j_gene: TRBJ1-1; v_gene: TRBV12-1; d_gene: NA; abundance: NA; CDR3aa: CASSLGTGGLNTEAFF; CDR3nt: TGTGCCAGCAGCCTTGGGACAGGGGGCCTGAACACTGAAGCTTTCTTT
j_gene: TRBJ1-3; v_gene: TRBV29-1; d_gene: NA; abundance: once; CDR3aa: CSVETRAGNTIYF; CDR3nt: TGCAGCGTCGAGACCAGGGCTGGAAACACCATATATTTT
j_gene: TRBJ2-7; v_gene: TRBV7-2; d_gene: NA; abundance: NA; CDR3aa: CASSPSGGMDEQYF; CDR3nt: TGTGCCAGCAGCCCCTCCGGGGGTATGGACGAGCAGTACTTC
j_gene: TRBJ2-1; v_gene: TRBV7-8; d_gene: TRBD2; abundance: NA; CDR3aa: CASSPGLGQFF; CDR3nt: TGTGCCAGCAGCCCAGGACTAGGGCAGTTCTTC
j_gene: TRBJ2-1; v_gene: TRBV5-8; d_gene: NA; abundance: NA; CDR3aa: CASSLYTSSYNEQFF; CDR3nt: TGTGCCAGCAGCTTGTACACAAGCTCCTACAATGAGCAGTTCTTC
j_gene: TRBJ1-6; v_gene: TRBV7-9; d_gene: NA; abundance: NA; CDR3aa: CASSLDTANSYNSPLHF; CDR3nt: TGTGCCAGCAGCTTAGATACAGCCAACTCCTATAATTCACCCCTCCACTTT
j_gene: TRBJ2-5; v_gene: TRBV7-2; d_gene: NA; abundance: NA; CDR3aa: CASSLVAGAQYF; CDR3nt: TGTGCCAGCAGCTTAGTAGCCGGGGCCCAGTACTTC
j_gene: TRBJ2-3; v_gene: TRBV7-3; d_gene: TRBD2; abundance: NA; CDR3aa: CASSLRAQREYTDTQYF; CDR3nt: TGTGCCAGCAGCCTGCGGGCCCAGCGGGAGTACACAGATACGCAGTATTTT
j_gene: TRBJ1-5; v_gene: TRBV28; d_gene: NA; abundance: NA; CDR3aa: CASSLSRRSNQPQHF; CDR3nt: TGTGCCAGCAGTTTATCTCGGAGGAGCAATCAGCCCCAGCATTTT
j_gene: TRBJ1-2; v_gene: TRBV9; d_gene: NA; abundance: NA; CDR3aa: CASSVGRERSYGYTF; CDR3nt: TGTGCCAGCAGCGTAGGCAGGGAACGTAGCTATGGCTACACCTTC
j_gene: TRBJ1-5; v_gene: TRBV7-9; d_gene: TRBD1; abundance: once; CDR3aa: CASSLQGATPQHF; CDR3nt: TGTGCCAGCAGCTTACAGGGGGCCACGCCCCAGCATTTT
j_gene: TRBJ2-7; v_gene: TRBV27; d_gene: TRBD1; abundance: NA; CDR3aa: CASSLRDRYDEQYF; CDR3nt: TGTGCCAGCAGTTTACGGGACAGGTATGACGAGCAGTACTTC
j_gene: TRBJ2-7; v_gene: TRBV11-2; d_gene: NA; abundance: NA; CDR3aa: CASSLAGYEQYF; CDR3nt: TGTGCCAGCAGCTTAGCGGGTTACGAGCAGTACTTC
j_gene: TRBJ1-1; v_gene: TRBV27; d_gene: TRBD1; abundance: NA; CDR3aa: CASSLSGGNTEAFF; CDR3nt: TGTGCCAGCAGTTTGTCAGGGGGGAACACTGAAGCTTTCTTT
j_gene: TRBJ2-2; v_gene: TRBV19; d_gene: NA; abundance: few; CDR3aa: CASSGTNTGELFF; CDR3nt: TGTGCCAGTAGCGGGACGAACACCGGGGAGCTGTTTTTT
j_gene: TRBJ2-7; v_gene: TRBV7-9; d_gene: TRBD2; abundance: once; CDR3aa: CASSLAGGSDEQYF; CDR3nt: TGTGCCAGCAGCTTAGCGGGCGGGAGCGACGAGCAGTACTTC
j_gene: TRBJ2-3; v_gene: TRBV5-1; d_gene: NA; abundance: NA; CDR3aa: CASSLWQGGTDTQYF; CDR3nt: TGCGCCAGCAGCTTGTGGCAGGGCGGCACAGATACGCAGTATTTT
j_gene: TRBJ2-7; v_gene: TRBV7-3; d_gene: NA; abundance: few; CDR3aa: CASSLVGGSYEQYF; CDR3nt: TGTGCCAGCAGCTTGGTCGGCGGATCCTACGAGCAGTACTTC
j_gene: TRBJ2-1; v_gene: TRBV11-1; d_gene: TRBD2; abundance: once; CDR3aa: CASSPGRAFSEQFF; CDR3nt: TGTGCCAGCAGCCCCGGGAGGGCATTCAGTGAGCAGTTCTTC
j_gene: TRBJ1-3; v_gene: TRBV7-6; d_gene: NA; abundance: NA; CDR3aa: CASSLADSIGNTIYF; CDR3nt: TGTGCCAGCAGCTTAGCGGACAGTATTGGAAACACCATATATTTT
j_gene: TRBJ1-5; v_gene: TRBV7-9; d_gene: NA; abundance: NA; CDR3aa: CASSLGDSSNQPQHF; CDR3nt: TGTGCCAGCAGCTTAGGCGACAGTTCCAATCAGCCCCAGCATTTT